The clone carrying this T cell receptor beta chain was recorded once. These data come from a study of OX40 agonist ivuxolimab in advanced cancers. Some clones are missing from TCRdb's copy, which holds only in-frame ones; the method was immunoSEQ multiplex PCR. This sample has about 89,000 clones, with approximately 90% found just once. CDR3 length: 13 amino acids. Germline V gene data show CDR1 as SGHRS and CDR2 as YFSETQ. Trimming removed 5 bases from V and 2 bases from J, with 7 bases in between. The sequence was obtained from an adult with an advanced solid tumor such as melanoma, head and neck, liver or kidney cancer. The genes are TRBV5-1 and TRBJ1-4; D not certain. This specimen consisted of CD4+ or CD8+ T cells sorted from blood, obtained in a trial of the OX40 agonist ivuxolimab. As DNA, the CDR3 is TGCGCCAGCAGTGGTTACACTAATGAAAAACTGTTTTTT. Residues: CASSGYTNEKLFF.